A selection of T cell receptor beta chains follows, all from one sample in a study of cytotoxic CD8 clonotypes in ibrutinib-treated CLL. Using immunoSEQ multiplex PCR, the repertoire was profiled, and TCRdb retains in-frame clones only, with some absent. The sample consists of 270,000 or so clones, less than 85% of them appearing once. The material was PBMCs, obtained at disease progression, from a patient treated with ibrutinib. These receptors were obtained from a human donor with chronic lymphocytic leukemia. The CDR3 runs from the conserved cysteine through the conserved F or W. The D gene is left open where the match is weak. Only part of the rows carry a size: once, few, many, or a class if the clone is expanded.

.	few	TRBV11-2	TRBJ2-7	TGTGCCAGCAGCTTAGTTTACTACGAGCAGTACTTC	CASSLVYYEQYF
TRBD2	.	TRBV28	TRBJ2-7	TGTGCCAGCAGCGCGAGGTGGCTAGCGGGATACTACGAGCAGTACTTC	CASSARWLAGYYEQYF
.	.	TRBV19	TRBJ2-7	TGTGCCAGTAGCCCGCGAATGGGTATTTTTTCCTACGAGCAGTACTTC	CASSPRMGIFSYEQYF
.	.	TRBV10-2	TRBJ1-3	TGCGCCAGCAGTGGTAGGCCCTCTGGAAACACCATATATTTT	CASSGRPSGNTIYF
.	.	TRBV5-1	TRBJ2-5	TGCGCCAGCAGCTTGAGGGGTGGCGTAGAGACCCAGTACTTC	CASSLRGGVETQYF
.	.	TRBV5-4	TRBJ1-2	TGTGCCAGCAGCTTGGGGGGAATGGATGGCTACACCTTC	CASSLGGMDGYTF
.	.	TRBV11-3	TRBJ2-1	TGTGCCAGCAGCTTAGCACCCGGCGTTGAGCAGTTCTTC	CASSLAPGVEQFF
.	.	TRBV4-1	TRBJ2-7	TGCGCCAGCAGCCCCAGAGCGGGCGCCGTTAGTCCCTACGAGCAGTACTTC	CASSPRAGAVSPYEQYF
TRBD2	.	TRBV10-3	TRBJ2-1	TGTGCCATCAGTGACGGAGGAAGCGGGGATTCCTACAATGAGCAGTTCTTC	CAISDGGSGDSYNEQFF
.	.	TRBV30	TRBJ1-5	TGTGCCTGGAGTGTACCGGGGGGCGGAAAAAATCAGCCCCAGCATTTT	CAWSVPGGGKNQPQHF
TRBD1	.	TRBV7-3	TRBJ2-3	TGTGCCAGCAGCTCCCGGACAGGGGGTTCAGATACGCAGTATTTT	CASSSRTGGSDTQYF
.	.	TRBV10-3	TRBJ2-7	TGTGCCATCAGTGAGCGGCAGGGGGACTCGCCGTTTGCCTACGAGCAGTACTTC	CAISERQGDSPFAYEQYF
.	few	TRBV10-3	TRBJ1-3	TGTGCCATCAGTGACATGGGAAACACCATATATTTT	CAISDMGNTIYF
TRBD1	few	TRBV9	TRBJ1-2	TGTGCCAGCAGCGTAACAGACAGGGACTATGGCTACACCTTC	CASSVTDRDYGYTF
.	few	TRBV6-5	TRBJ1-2	TGTGCCAGCAGTTCAAGGGGTACCTATGGCTACACCTTC	CASSSRGTYGYTF
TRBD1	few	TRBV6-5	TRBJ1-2	TGTGCCAGCAGAACAGGGGGTGGCTACACCTTC	CASRTGGGYTF
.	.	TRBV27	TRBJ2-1	TGTGCCAGCAGTCACAACAGGCATCTACGAAGCGAAAGAATATACAATGAGCAGTTCTTC	CASSHNRHLRSERIYNEQFF
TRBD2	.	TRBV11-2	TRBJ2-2	TGTGCCAGCAGCTTTACTAGCGGGAACACCGGGGAGCTGTTTTTT	CASSFTSGNTGELFF
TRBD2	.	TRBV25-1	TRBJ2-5	TGTGCCAGCGGGGATGTTCCGAGCGGGGTTTATTGGGAGACCCAGTACTTC	CASGDVPSGVYWETQYF
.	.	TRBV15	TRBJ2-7	TGTGCCACCAGCAGTTCGACAGGCTCCCACTTCTACGAGCAGTACTTC	CATSSSTGSHFYEQYF
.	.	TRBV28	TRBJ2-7	TGTGCCAGCAGTCCGACGGGGACCTACGAGCAGTACTTC	CASSPTGTYEQYF
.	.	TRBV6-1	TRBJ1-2	TGTGCCAGCAGTGAAGTGGGCAGGAACTATGGCTACACCTTC	CASSEVGRNYGYTF
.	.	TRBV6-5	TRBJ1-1	TGTGCCAGCAGTGAAAACAGGGTGACTGAAGCTTTCTTT	CASSENRVTEAFF
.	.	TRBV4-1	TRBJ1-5	TGCGCCAGCAGCCGCTCTGGGGGTAGCAATCAGCCCCAGCATTTT	CASSRSGGSNQPQHF
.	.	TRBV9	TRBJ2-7	TGTGCCAGCAGCGTAGCAGTCCCCGACTACGAGCAGTACTTC	CASSVAVPDYEQYF
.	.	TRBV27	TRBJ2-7	TGTGCCAGCAGTTTTATTGGGAGTGGGAGCGAGCAGTACTTC	CASSFIGSGSEQYF
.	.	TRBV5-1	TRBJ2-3	TGCGCCAGCAGCCAAAACGATGGAGATACGCAGTATTTT	CASSQNDGDTQYF